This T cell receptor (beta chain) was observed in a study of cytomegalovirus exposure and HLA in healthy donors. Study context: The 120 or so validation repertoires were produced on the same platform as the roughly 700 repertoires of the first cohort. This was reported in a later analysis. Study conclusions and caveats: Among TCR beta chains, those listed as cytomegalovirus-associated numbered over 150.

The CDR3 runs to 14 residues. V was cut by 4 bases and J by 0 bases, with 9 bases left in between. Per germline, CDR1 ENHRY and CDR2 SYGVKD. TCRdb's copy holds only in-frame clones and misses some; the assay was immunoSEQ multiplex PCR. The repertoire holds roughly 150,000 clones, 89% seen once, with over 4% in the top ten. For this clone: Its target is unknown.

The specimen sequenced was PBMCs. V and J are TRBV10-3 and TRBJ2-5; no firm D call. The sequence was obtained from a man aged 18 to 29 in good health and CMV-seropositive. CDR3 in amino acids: CAISARLDQETQYF. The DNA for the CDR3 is TGTGCCATCAGTGCTAGACTGGACCAAGAGACCCAGTACTTC.